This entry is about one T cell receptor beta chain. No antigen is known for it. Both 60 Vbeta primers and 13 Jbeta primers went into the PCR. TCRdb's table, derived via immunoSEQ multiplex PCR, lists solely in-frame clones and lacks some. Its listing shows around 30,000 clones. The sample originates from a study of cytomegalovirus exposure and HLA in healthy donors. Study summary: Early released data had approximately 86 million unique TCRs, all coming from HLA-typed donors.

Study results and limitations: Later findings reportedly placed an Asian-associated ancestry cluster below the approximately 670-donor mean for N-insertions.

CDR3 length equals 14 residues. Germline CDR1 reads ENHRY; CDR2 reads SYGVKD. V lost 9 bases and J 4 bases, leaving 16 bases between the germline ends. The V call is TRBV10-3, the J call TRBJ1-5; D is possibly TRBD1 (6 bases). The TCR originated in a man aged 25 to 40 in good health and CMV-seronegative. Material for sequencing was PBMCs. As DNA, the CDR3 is TGTGCCATTGCAGGGGATGTAAGGAATCAGCCCCAGCATTTT. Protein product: CAIAGDVRNQPQHF.